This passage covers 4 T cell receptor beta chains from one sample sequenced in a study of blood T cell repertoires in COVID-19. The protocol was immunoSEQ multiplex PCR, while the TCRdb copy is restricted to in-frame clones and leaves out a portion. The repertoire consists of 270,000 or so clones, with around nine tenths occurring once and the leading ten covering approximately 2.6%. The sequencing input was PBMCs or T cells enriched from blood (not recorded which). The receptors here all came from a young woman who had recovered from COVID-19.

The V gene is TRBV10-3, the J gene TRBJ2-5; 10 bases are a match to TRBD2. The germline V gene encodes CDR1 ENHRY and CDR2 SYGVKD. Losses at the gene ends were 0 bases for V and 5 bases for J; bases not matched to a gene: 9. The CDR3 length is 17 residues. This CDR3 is CAISESQRGGLEETQYF. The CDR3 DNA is TGTGCCATCAGTGAGTCCCAGCGGGGGGGCTTAGAGGAGACCCAGTACTTC.

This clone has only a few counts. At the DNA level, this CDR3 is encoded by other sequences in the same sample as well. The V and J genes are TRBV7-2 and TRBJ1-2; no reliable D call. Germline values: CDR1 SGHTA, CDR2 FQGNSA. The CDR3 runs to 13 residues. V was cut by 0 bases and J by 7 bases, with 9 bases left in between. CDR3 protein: CASSLAGSGGYTF. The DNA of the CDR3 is TGTGCCAGCAGCTTAGCCGGTTCGGGTGGCTACACCTTC.

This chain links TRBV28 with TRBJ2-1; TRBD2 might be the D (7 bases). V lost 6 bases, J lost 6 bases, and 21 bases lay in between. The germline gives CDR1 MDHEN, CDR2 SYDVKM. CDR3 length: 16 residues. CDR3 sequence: CASRVQGGSGVNEQFF. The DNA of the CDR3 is TGTGCCAGCAGGGTACAGGGCGGGAGTGGTGTCAATGAGCAGTTCTTC.

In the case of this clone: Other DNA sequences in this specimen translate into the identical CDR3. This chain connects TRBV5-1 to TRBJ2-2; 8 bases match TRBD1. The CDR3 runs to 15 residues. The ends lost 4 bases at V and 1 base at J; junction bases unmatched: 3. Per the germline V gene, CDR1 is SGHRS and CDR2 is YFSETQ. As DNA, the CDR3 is TGCGCCAGCAGCCTGGACAGGGTGAACACCGGGGAGCTGTTTTTT. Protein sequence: CASSLDRVNTGELFF.